A selection of T cell receptor beta chains follows, all from one sample in a study of STAT5B mutations in CD4+ large granular lymphocyte leukemia. Sequencing was performed with immunoSEQ multiplex PCR; in TCRdb, only in-frame clones are kept and a portion is missing. The sample yields about 31,000 clones, 70% to 90% seen once. Source material: CD4+ T cells from blood buffy coats. The receptors here all came from a human donor in good health. The CDR3 runs from the conserved cysteine through the conserved F or W. Each record gives: J gene, clone size, V gene, D gene, CDR3 protein, CDR3 DNA. The D gene is left open where the match is weak. Not every row has a clone size; where given, it reads once, few, many or a size class.

TRBJ2-1 . TRBV7-9 . CASSQMGAYINEQFF TGTGCCAGCAGCCAGATGGGGGCATATATCAATGAGCAGTTCTTC
TRBJ2-7 . TRBV9 TRBD1 CASSVEGQEFNEQYF TGTGCCAGCAGCGTAGAGGGACAGGAGTTTAACGAGCAGTACTTC
TRBJ1-4 few TRBV16 . CASSQSRATNEKLFF TGTGCCAGCAGCCAATCGCGGGCAACTAATGAAAAACTGTTTTTT
TRBJ2-1 . TRBV19 . CASSTRGAPNHNEQFF TGTGCCAGTAGTACCCGTGGAGCCCCGAACCACAATGAGCAGTTCTTC
TRBJ1-5 . TRBV27 . CASSRYSNQPQHF TGTGCCAGCAGTCGCTATAGCAATCAGCCCCAGCATTTT
TRBJ2-7 . TRBV29-1 . CSVESDGPYEQYF TGCAGCGTTGAGTCGGACGGACCTTACGAGCAGTACTTC
TRBJ1-1 few TRBV29-1 TRBD1 CSVGQGSRDGTEAFF TGCAGCGTCGGACAGGGTTCTCGGGATGGCACTGAAGCTTTCTTT
TRBJ2-1 . TRBV7-9 TRBD2 CASSLPGLVITMEQFF TGTGCCAGCAGCTTACCGGGACTAGTGATTACAATGGAGCAGTTCTTC
TRBJ1-3 . TRBV5-8 . CASSPGGRGSGNTIYF TGTGCCAGCAGCCCCGGAGGACGGGGCTCTGGAAACACCATATATTTT
TRBJ1-5 . TRBV2 TRBD1 CASSTGQGSQPQHF TGTGCCAGCAGTACCGGACAGGGGTCGCAGCCCCAGCATTTT
TRBJ2-6 . TRBV30 TRBD2 CACGLAGYSGANVLTF TGTGCCTGCGGACTAGCGGGCTACTCTGGGGCCAACGTCCTGACTTTC
TRBJ2-1 . TRBV18 . CASSGRLLNEQFF TGTGCCAGCTCAGGGCGCCTTCTTAATGAGCAGTTCTTC
TRBJ2-1 . TRBV28 TRBD2 CASAPGLVNEQFF TGTGCCAGCGCCCCGGGACTAGTTAATGAGCAGTTCTTC
TRBJ2-7 . TRBV6-1 . CASSNTSPAYEQYF TGTGCCAGCAGTAACACCTCCCCAGCCTACGAGCAGTACTTC
TRBJ2-3 . TRBV29-1 TRBD2 CSVLAGARDTQYF TGCAGCGTCCTAGCGGGAGCACGAGATACGCAGTATTTT
TRBJ1-2 . TRBV28 . CASSIQGPSNYGYTF TGTGCCAGCAGTATCCAGGGGCCTTCTAACTATGGCTACACCTTC
TRBJ1-5 . TRBV18 TRBD1 CASSPGQGNQPQHF TGTGCCAGCTCCCCTGGACAGGGGAATCAGCCCCAGCATTTT
TRBJ2-7 . TRBV10-3 . CAISEQGIGEQYF TGTGCCATCAGTGAGCAGGGGATAGGCGAGCAGTACTTC
TRBJ1-2 . TRBV11-2 . CASSFRRLNYGYTF TGTGCCAGCAGCTTTCGACGGTTGAACTATGGCTACACCTTC
TRBJ1-3 . TRBV7-9 . CASSHSLSGNTIYF TGTGCCAGCAGTCACAGCCTCTCTGGAAACACCATATATTTT
TRBJ2-1 . TRBV9 . CASSVGSGSSRGGTEGEQFF TGTGCCAGCAGCGTAGGCAGCGGGAGTTCCAGGGGGGGGACAGAGGGAGAGCAGTTCTTC
TRBJ2-1 . TRBV7-2 TRBD2 CASSLEVAGYNEQFF TGTGCCAGCAGCTTAGAAGTAGCGGGATACAATGAGCAGTTCTTC